This T cell receptor beta chain is from a study of T cells in localized non-small cell lung cancer. General study results and limits: Of the tissues analyzed, uninvolved adjacent lung showed maximal T cell clonality, greater than tumor.

This CDR3 has 15 amino acids. Looked up from germline, CDR1 is MDHEN and CDR2 is SYDVKM. V dropped 6 bases and J dropped 6 bases, with 20 bases sitting between them. Regarding this clone: Its antigen is undetermined.

Using immunoSEQ multiplex PCR, the repertoire was profiled, and TCRdb retains in-frame clones only, with some absent. The table shows fewer than 25,000 clones, with about 93% occurring only once. V and J are TRBV28 and TRBJ1-1, with a weak D call TRBD1 (5 bases). This receptor was taken from a woman aged 40 to 75 with stage I lung adenocarcinoma. The sample was peripheral blood, taken before any cancer treatment. CDR3 bases: TGTGCCAGCAGCATGGGGTCCTCTGGGGCATCTGAAGCTTTCTTT. This sequence encodes CASSMGSSGASEAFF. The full variable domain, rest sourced from reference TRBV28 and TRBJ1-1, is DVKVTQSSRYLVKRTGEKVFLECVQDMDHENMFWYRQDPGLGLRLIYFSYDVKMKEKGDIPEGYSVSREKKERFSLILESASTNQTSMYLCASSMGSSGASEAFFGQGTRLTVV.